This passage covers 29 T cell receptor beta chains from one sample sequenced in a study of cytomegalovirus exposure and HLA in healthy donors. 13 Jbeta primers and 60 Vbeta primers were used for the PCR. Repertoires were generated with immunoSEQ multiplex PCR, while TCRdb's copy carries only in-frame clones and drops some. Among under 150,000 clones listed, around three quarters were seen once. Sequenced sample: PBMCs. These receptors originate from a woman aged 40 to 50 in good health and CMV-seropositive.

In its sample, this clone was seen many times. This chain joins TRBV6-5 and TRBJ2-7, with 9 bases that match TRBD2. The germline V gene encodes CDR1 MNHEY and CDR2 SVGAGI. V was pared by 6 bases and J by 4 bases, with 7 bases of the junction left unmatched. This CDR3 has 14 residues. The CDR3 sequence is CASRPLGLAYEQYF. The CDR3 nucleotides read TGTGCCAGCAGACCCCTGGGACTAGCTTACGAGCAGTACTTC.

The V gene is TRBV27, the J gene TRBJ2-7; possible D gene TRBD2, 7 bases. CDR3 size: 15 residues. The germline V gene encodes CDR1 MNHEY and CDR2 SMNVEV (reference sequence). V was shortened by 4 bases and J by 2 bases, with 15 bases between the two germline ends. The CDR3 DNA reads as TGTGCCAGCAGTTGGGGGGGGCTACTTGCCTACGAGCAGTACTTC. Translation gives CASSWGGLLAYEQYF.

The V and J genes are TRBV15 and TRBJ2-7; 8 bases map to TRBD1. CDR1 and CDR2 (germline): LNHNV, YYDKDF (reference sequence). The CDR3 spans 15 residues. V was clipped by 0 bases and J by 5 bases; unmatched bases: 6. The CDR3 DNA reads TGTGCCACCAGCAGAGACAGGACAGGGTTCCACGAGCAGTACTTC. Protein sequence: CATSRDRTGFHEQYF.

The chain has TRBV6-5 and TRBJ1-2, with 9 nucleotides matching TRBD1. V lost 6 bases to trimming and J lost 3 bases; unmatched junction nucleotides: 5. The CDR3 has 14 residues. Germline V lookup: CDR1 MNHEY, CDR2 SVGAGI. The DNA of the CDR3 is TGTGCCAGCAGAAGAGGGGACAGGGACTATGGCTACACCTTC. This gives the protein CASRRGDRDYGYTF.

J is TRBJ2-7 and V is TRBV2, with 7 bases matching TRBD1. The CDR3 has 14 amino acids. Germline CDR1 SNHLY, CDR2 FYNNEI. After removal of 6 bases from V and 0 bases from J, the junction contained 5 bases not matched to a gene. As DNA, the CDR3 is TGTGCCAGCAGGCTACAGGGGAACTCCTACGAGCAGTACTTC. Its translation is CASRLQGNSYEQYF.

V usage is TRBV6-1 and J usage is TRBJ2-5; 7 nucleotides match TRBD1. This CDR3 comprises 15 residues. V shed 4 bases, J shed 5 bases, and the junction held 10 bases outside the gene matches. Germline-derived CDR1 and CDR2 are MNHNS and SASEGT. The chain's CDR3 is CASSGNPTGVETQYF. The CDR3, as DNA: TGTGCCAGCAGTGGCAACCCTACAGGGGTCGAGACCCAGTACTTC.

This clone was counted between two and nine times. The genes are TRBV6-6 and TRBJ2-1, with D perhaps TRBD2 (7 bases). Looked up from germline, CDR1 is MNHNY and CDR2 is SVGAGI (reference sequence). The V end was cut by 6 bases, the J end by 5 bases, with 20 bases between. The CDR3 spans 16 residues. The CDR3 here is CASSAPKGGDNNEQFF. The CDR3 nucleotides read TGTGCCAGCAGCGCCCCCAAAGGGGGGGACAACAATGAGCAGTTCTTC.

The rearrangement joins TRBV30 to TRBJ2-3; TRBD1 might be the D (5 bases). Trimming removed 2 bases from V and 5 bases from J, with 14 bases in between. The CDR3 is made up of 14 amino acids. Germline-derived CDR1 and CDR2 are GTSNPN and SVGIG (reference sequence). CDR3 in amino acids: CAWSSTRVVDTQYF. The CDR3 region has the DNA TGTGCCTGGAGTTCTACCAGGGTCGTAGATACGCAGTATTTT.

This rearrangement joins TRBV7-2 to TRBJ2-3, with 8 bases matching TRBD2. The germline CDR1 and CDR2 sequences are SGHTA and FQGNSA. The CDR3 has 14 residues. J gave up 4 bases and V 2 bases, and 2 bases lay outside the gene matches. The DNA for the CDR3 is TGTGCCAGCAGCTTAAGCGGGAGCCCAGATACGCAGTATTTT. It encodes CASSLSGSPDTQYF.

The chain links TRBV7-9 to TRBJ2-3; D possibly corresponds to TRBD2 (5 bases). Germline V CDR1 and CDR2: SEHNR, FQNEAQ (reference sequence). V was clipped by 6 bases and J by 10 bases, with 17 bases between them. This CDR3 is 13 amino acids long. The chain's CDR3 is CASSSQPSSPQYF. CDR3 in DNA: TGTGCCAGCAGTTCTCAGCCTAGCAGTCCGCAGTATTTT.

This chain joins TRBV6-6 and TRBJ1-4, with D hard to call. V lost 2 bases and J lost 8, with 15 bases in between. The CDR3 totals 15 residues. Germline values: CDR1 MNHNY, CDR2 SVGAGI (reference sequence). The CDR3 DNA sequence: TGTGCCAGCAGTTACCCAAAAGGAGGTGGGGAAAAACTGTTTTTT. It codes for CASSYPKGGGEKLFF.

This chain joins TRBV7-2 and TRBJ2-7, with a weak D call TRBD2 (6 bases). V shed 5 bases and J shed 2 bases, with 13 bases lying between them. CDR1 and CDR2 (germline): SGHTA, FQGNSA. The CDR3 consists of 14 residues. CDR3 protein: CASSIQGGPYEQYF. The CDR3 nucleotides read TGTGCCAGCAGCATCCAGGGAGGCCCCTACGAGCAGTACTTC.

The chain combines TRBV19 with TRBJ1-5; perhaps TRBD1 as D (5 bases). The CDR3 runs 13 residues. CDR1 LNHDA and CDR2 SQIVND come from the germline V gene (reference sequence). The ends were cut back, 10 bases at V and 4 bases at J, with 14 bases in the middle. The DNA for the CDR3 is TGTGCCACTCAGGGACTGCTGAATCAGCCCCAGCATTTT. Translated, it gives CATQGLLNQPQHF.

In DNA, the CDR3 is TGTGCCAGTAGTCCGGGGACAAGCTCCTACAATGAGCAGTTCTTC. Protein: CASSPGTSSYNEQFF. V is TRBV19 and J is TRBJ2-1, with D possibly being TRBD1 (6 bases). The germline V gene encodes CDR1 LNHDA and CDR2 SQIVND (reference sequence). V lost 5 bases and J lost 0, with 11 bases in between. The CDR3 runs 15 residues.

The count of this clone is one. The rearrangement uses TRBV5-1 and TRBJ1-2; maybe TRBD1 (5 bases). CDR3 length equals 17 residues. Germline lookup yields CDR1 SGHRS and CDR2 YFSETQ. The V end lost 1 base, the J end lost 3 bases, and 19 bases lay between the germline ends. In nucleotides, the CDR3 is TGCGCCAGCAGCTTGCCCGGTGGCGGCAGGGAACACTATGGCTACACCTTC. The encoded protein is CASSLPGGGREHYGYTF. Based on the CDR3 plus reference TRBV5-1 and TRBJ1-2, the full variable domain is KAGVTQTPRYLIKTRGQQVTLSCSPISGHRSVSWYQQTPGQGLQFLFEYFSETQRNKGNFPGRFSGRQFSNSRSEMNVSTLELGDSALYLCASSLPGGGREHYGYTFGSGTRLTVV.

This chain links TRBV5-1 with TRBJ1-1, with D perhaps matching TRBD1 (5 bases). Per germline, CDR1 SGHRS and CDR2 YFSETQ. V lost 2 bases and J lost 4, with 9 bases in between. This CDR3 is built from 13 residues. The CDR3 loop reads CASSFPGGTEAFF. The DNA for the CDR3 is TGCGCCAGCAGCTTCCCGGGGGGCACTGAAGCTTTCTTT.

The chain has TRBV5-8 and TRBJ1-1; the D gene is possibly TRBD1 (6 bases). Germline CDR1 SGHTS, CDR2 YDEGEE. Between the trimmed V and J ends, which lost 4 bases and 4 bases, there was a span of 11 bases. CDR3 length equals 13 residues. The CDR3 here is CASSRRGGTEAFF. In nucleotides, the CDR3 is TGTGCCAGCAGCCGGCGAGGGGGCACTGAAGCTTTCTTT.

This clone was found many times. V usage is TRBV6-5 and J usage is TRBJ2-3, with 8 bases identical to TRBD1. V was clipped by 4 bases and J by 3 bases; unmatched bases: 6. Germline loops: CDR1 MNHEY, CDR2 SVGAGI. This CDR3 region has 15 residues. The CDR3 is CASSFRRGRTDTQYF. The CDR3 region has the DNA TGTGCCAGCAGTTTTCGCAGGGGGCGTACAGATACGCAGTATTTT.

This clone appeared a single time. The chain joins TRBV5-1 to TRBJ2-7; TRBD1 agrees at 9 bases. Germline assignment: CDR1 SGHRS and CDR2 YFSETQ. The CDR3 sequence is 13 residues long. V lost 0 bases to trimming and J lost 7 bases; unmatched junction nucleotides: 2. CDR3 residues: CASSLGDRVEQYF. The CDR3 nucleotides are TGCGCCAGCAGCTTGGGGGACAGGGTGGAGCAGTACTTC.

The chain is built from TRBV5-4 and TRBJ2-5; TRBD2 matches 10 bases. The CDR3 loop spans 14 amino acids. Germline CDR1 and CDR2: SGHNT and YYREEE (reference sequence). With 0 bases clipped from V and 9 bases from J, the junction kept 5 bases outside the gene matches. This chain's CDR3 is CASSLGQREGSQYF. The CDR3 coding sequence is TGTGCCAGCAGCTTGGGTCAGCGGGAGGGCTCCCAGTACTTC.

The V and J genes are TRBV30 and TRBJ1-1; D is uncertain. Germline loops: CDR1 GTSNPN, CDR2 SVGIG (reference sequence). Trimming took off 4 bases at V and 4 bases at J, with 16 bases between the two ends. The CDR3 loop spans 14 amino acids. The CDR3 bases are TGTGCCTGGAACCCACTGGGCGGGTCCACTGAAGCTTTCTTT. The encoded protein is CAWNPLGGSTEAFF.

This sequence joins TRBV4-1 and TRBJ1-6; 7 nucleotides match TRBD1. With 1 base clipped from V and 11 bases from J, the junction kept 14 bases outside the gene matches. The germline gives CDR1 MGHRA, CDR2 YSYEKL. This CDR3 region has 17 residues. CDR3 amino acids: CASSQGPSGGNGPPLHF. As DNA, the CDR3 is TGCGCCAGCAGCCAAGGTCCGTCAGGGGGGAATGGGCCACCCCTCCACTTT.

The chain employs TRBV6-5 and TRBJ1-6; D is uncertain. V was clipped by 8 bases and J by 0 bases, with 8 bases between them. The germline V gene has CDR1 MNHEY and CDR2 SVGAGI. The CDR3 spans 14 residues. The DNA of the CDR3 is TGTGCCAGCTGCGTTAGCTCCTATAATTCACCCCTCCACTTT. It encodes CASCVSSYNSPLHF.

This clone was recorded a few times. The gene calls are TRBV7-9 and TRBJ1-2; TRBD1 matches at 7 bases. In germline, CDR1 is SEHNR, CDR2 FQNEAQ (reference sequence). Germline trimming cut 3 bases from V and 6 bases from J; bases unmatched to any gene: 7. The CDR3 runs to 14 residues. In nucleotides, the CDR3 is TGTGCCAGCAGCTTCCCACAGGGGTCCCATGGCTACACCTTC. This encodes CASSFPQGSHGYTF. Combining the CDR3 with reference TRBV7-9 and TRBJ1-2 gives the whole variable domain DTGVSQNPRHKITKRGQNVTFRCDPISEHNRLYWYRQTLGQGPEFLTYFQNEAQLEKSRLLSDRFSAERPKGSFSTLEIQRTEQGDSAMYLCASSFPQGSHGYTFGSGTRLTVV.

The chain links TRBV7-9 to TRBJ2-5, with 11 bases fitting TRBD1. Germline loops: CDR1 SEHNR, CDR2 FQNEAQ (reference sequence). This CDR3 has 17 amino acids. With 4 bases clipped from V and 5 bases from J, the junction kept 12 bases outside the gene matches. CDR3 sequence: CASSSVTGTGGRETQYF. The DNA of the CDR3 is TGTGCCAGCAGCTCCGTGACCGGGACAGGGGGACGGGAGACCCAGTACTTC.

The chain couples TRBV6-5 to TRBJ2-1, with 9 nucleotides matching TRBD2. V shed 0 bases and J 10 bases; nucleotides not matched to a gene: 7. Germline CDR1 is MNHEY and CDR2 is SVGAGI. CDR3 length: 15 amino acids. CDR3 sequence reads: CASSYSPLAGKEQFF. Written as DNA, the CDR3 is TGTGCCAGCAGTTACTCCCCGCTAGCGGGAAAGGAGCAGTTCTTC.

This clone has only one observation. This chain uses TRBV9 with TRBJ1-6; D might be TRBD1 (5 bases). Germline loops: CDR1 SGDLS, CDR2 YYNGEE. The V end lost 2 bases, the J end lost 8 bases, and 8 bases lay between the germline ends. There are 13 residues in the CDR3. The CDR3, as DNA: TGTGCCAGCAGCGTTGACAGCCATTCACCCCTCCACTTT. Translated, it gives CASSVDSHSPLHF.

CDR3 region: CASSLAHLPYNEQFF. CDR3 nucleotides: TGCGCCAGCAGCTTGGCACACCTTCCCTACAATGAGCAGTTCTTC. The chain joins TRBV5-1 to TRBJ2-1, with D unresolved. CDR1 is SGHRS, CDR2 YFSETQ, per germline. The CDR3 loop spans 15 amino acids. Trimming stripped 0 bases from V and 2 bases from J, with 9 bases between.

The chain uses TRBV7-9 and TRBJ2-3; D gene ambiguous. CDR3 size: 13 residues. The ends were cut back, 4 bases at V and 4 bases at J, with 9 bases in the middle. Germline V gene lookup returns CDR1 SEHNR and CDR2 FQNEAQ (reference sequence). The CDR3 here is CASSSLVADTQYF. As DNA, the CDR3 is TGTGCCAGCAGCTCCCTAGTGGCAGATACGCAGTATTTT.